Described below is a single TCR beta chain sequence and its context. The record originates from a study of blood T cell repertoires in COVID-19. The method was immunoSEQ multiplex PCR; TCRdb's version includes in-frame clones alone and lacks a portion of them. The sample holds about 120,000 clones, roughly 84% seen once. The CDR3 is made up of 15 amino acids. The V gene end was trimmed by 3 bases and the J gene end by 3 bases; junction bases not matched to a gene: 3. Germline V gene sequence: CDR1 KGHSH, CDR2 LQKENI. V and J are TRBV18 and TRBJ2-1; 9 bases line up with TRBD2. The TCR sequence derives from a man aged 35 to 55 with acute or convalescent COVID-19. Sequencing was done on a sample of peripheral blood. Here the CDR3 DNA reads TGTGCCAGCTCACCTCGCGGGGGGGACTACAATGAGCAGTTCTTC. As protein: CASSPRGGDYNEQFF.